Below are 18 T cell receptor beta chains sequenced from a single sample in a study of T cells in tumors after PD-1 blockade. The protocol was immunoSEQ multiplex PCR, while the TCRdb copy is restricted to in-frame clones and leaves out a portion. Of around 34,000 clones listed, 73% are singletons. The sample was PBMCs, taken after anti-PD-1 treatment. The source of these receptors is a human donor with basal cell carcinoma.

The chain is built from TRBV11-3 and TRBJ2-1; 7 nucleotides match TRBD2. Germline assignment: CDR1 SGHNT and CDR2 YENEEA. The CDR3 is 16 residues long. V dropped 1 base and J dropped 4; count of bases not matched to a gene: 7. CDR3 sequence: CASSLGMSGIYNEQFF. The CDR3 DNA reads TGTGCCAGCAGCTTAGGTATGAGCGGGATATACAATGAGCAGTTCTTC. Full variable domain (rest looked up from reference TRBV11-3 and TRBJ2-1): EAGVVQSPRYKIIEKKQPVAFWCNPISGHNTLYWYLQNLGQGPELLIRYENEEAVDDSQLPKDRFSAERLKGVDSTLKIQPAELGDSAVYLCASSLGMSGIYNEQFFGPGTRLTVL.

This chain links TRBV19 with TRBJ1-5; 11 bases match TRBD1. The length of the CDR3 is 16 residues. The V gene end was trimmed by 9 bases and the J gene end by 1 base; junction bases not matched to a gene: 8. The germline V gene encodes CDR1 LNHDA and CDR2 SQIVND (reference sequence). CDR3 nucleotide sequence: TGTGCCAGCACGGACAGGGGGCCGGAGAGCAATCAGCCCCAGCATTTT. Protein product: CASTDRGPESNQPQHF. Drawing the rest from reference TRBV19 and TRBJ1-5, the complete variable domain is DGGITQSPKYLFRKEGQNVTLSCEQNLNHDAMYWYRQDPGQGLRLIYYSQIVNDFQKGDIAEGYSVSREKKESFPLTVTSAQKNPTAFYLCASTDRGPESNQPQHFGDGTRLSIL.

This clone was observed once. The CDR3 DNA sequence: TGTGCCAGCAGGCCCACAGGGTCCCGCTATGGCTACACCTTC. Protein sequence: CASRPTGSRYGYTF. This sequence joins TRBV6-5 and TRBJ1-2; weak D call: TRBD1 (6 bases). CDR1 is MNHEY, CDR2 SVGAGI, per germline. Deletions cut 6 bases from V and 4 bases from J, with 15 bases between. The CDR3 runs to 14 residues.

The genes are TRBV3-1 (or the pseudogene TRBV3-2) and TRBJ2-1; 7 nucleotides agree with TRBD2. The CDR3 is 16 residues long. Per the germline V gene, CDR1 is LGHDT and CDR2 is YNNKEL (reference sequence). Trimming removed 7 bases from V and 6 bases from J; junction bases left unmatched: 15. CDR3: CASIASGLGASNEQFF. DNA for the CDR3: TGTGCCAGCATCGCTAGCGGACTTGGGGCCTCCAATGAGCAGTTCTTC.

The table lists this clone with a count of one. The genes are TRBV9 and TRBJ1-1; D is perhaps TRBD1 (5 bases). Germline V gene sequence: CDR1 SGDLS, CDR2 YYNGEE. The CDR3 sequence is 14 residues long. V shed 2 bases and J shed 3 bases, with 11 bases lying between them. CDR3 DNA sequence: TGTGCCAGCAGCGTGCGGGACTTACACACTGAAGCTTTCTTT. Translating it yields CASSVRDLHTEAFF.

The chain uses TRBV7-3 and TRBJ2-3, with D uncertain. Trimming left V 1 base short and J 4 bases short, with 9 bases between. CDR3 size: 14 residues. Germline CDR1 SGHTA, CDR2 FQGTGA. CDR3 nucleotides: TGTGCCAGCAGCTTAAACCTAGGAGCAGATACGCAGTATTTT. It encodes CASSLNLGADTQYF. Looking up the rest from reference TRBV7-3 and TRBJ2-3 gives the full variable domain: GAGVSQTPSNKVTEKGKYVELRCDPISGHTALYWYRQSLGQGPEFLIYFQGTGAADDSGLPNDRFFAVRPEGSVSTLKIQRTERGDSAVYLCASSLNLGADTQYFGPGTRLTVL.

The CDR3 DNA reads as TGTGCCAGCAGTGAGGGGACTAGCGGGTTCTCCTACGAGCAGTACTTC. This codes for CASSEGTSGFSYEQYF. J is TRBJ2-7 and V is TRBV27; the match to TRBD2 covers 12 bases. V lost 5 bases, J lost 0 bases, and 5 bases stayed unmatched. Germline V gives CDR1 MNHEY, CDR2 SMNVEV (reference sequence). The CDR3 runs to 16 residues.

The chain joins TRBV10-2 to TRBJ1-4; D not resolved. Germline CDR1 is WSHSY and CDR2 is SAAADI. The CDR3 has 15 amino acids. V gave up 3 bases and J gave up 7 bases, with 15 bases separating them. The CDR3 coding sequence is TGCGCCAGCAGTGATTTCCCGGGCTCTGGTGAAAAACTGTTTTTT. Its protein product is CASSDFPGSGEKLFF.

The chain recombines TRBV6-2 or TRBV6-3 with TRBJ2-5; TRBD2 might be the D (6 bases). The V and J ends lost 6 bases and 2 bases respectively, with 10 bases between them. CDR1 and CDR2 from the germline V gene are MNHEY and SVGEGT. The CDR3 length is 13 residues. The CDR3 DNA sequence: TGTGCCAGCAGCCGAAGCGGGCAAGAGACCCAGTACTTC. Residues: CASSRSGQETQYF.

CDR3 residues: CASSLGGGSKNIQYF. The DNA of the CDR3 is TGTGCCAGCAGTCTAGGAGGGGGCAGCAAAAACATTCAGTACTTC. The chain uses TRBV7-2 and TRBJ2-4; maybe TRBD1 (7 bases). Germline assignment: CDR1 SGHTA and CDR2 FQGNSA. Trimming cost V 6 bases and J 3 bases, with 15 bases left between them. The CDR3 consists of 15 residues.

This clone was found a few times. The chain joins TRBV11-3 to TRBJ2-3; TRBD2 agrees at 13 bases. The CDR3 consists of 17 residues. The trim removed 6 bases at V and 2 bases at J, leaving 8 bases unmatched. The germline V gene encodes CDR1 SGHNT and CDR2 YENEEA. This CDR3 reads CASSGGGLAGATDTQYF. The CDR3, as DNA: TGTGCCAGCAGTGGGGGAGGACTAGCGGGAGCCACAGATACGCAGTATTTT.

This clone is categorized as large (0.1 to 1%). The chain combines TRBV2 with TRBJ2-7; D gene unclear. Trimming cost V 4 bases and J 4 bases, with 5 bases left between them. The CDR3 length is 11 residues. Germline V gene sequence: CDR1 SNHLY, CDR2 FYNNEI. This CDR3 is CASSGDYEQYF. The CDR3 coding sequence is TGTGCCAGCAGTGGCGATTACGAGCAGTACTTC.

The V and J genes are TRBV28 and TRBJ1-3; weak D call: TRBD1 (5 bases). Trimming pared 2 bases from V and 2 bases from J, leaving 7 bases between. The CDR3 has 14 amino acids. Germline CDR1 MDHEN, CDR2 SYDVKM. The CDR3 spells CASSLQGTGNTIYF. The CDR3 DNA follows: TGTGCCAGCAGTTTACAGGGAACTGGAAACACCATATATTTT.

This clone showed up just once. The chain links TRBV9 to TRBJ1-2; TRBD1 matches 7 bases. The V gene's germline CDR1 is SGDLS and CDR2 YYNGEE. J was trimmed by 5 bases and V by 9 bases; bases with no gene match: 4. This CDR3 is 11 amino acids long. In nucleotides, the CDR3 is TGTGCCACAGGGGGAAATTATGGCTACACCTTC. Its translation is CATGGNYGYTF. Using reference TRBV9 and TRBJ1-2 for the parts outside the CDR3, the full variable domain is DSGVTQTPKHLITATGQRVTLRCSPRSGDLSVYWYQQSLDQGLQFLIQYYNGEERAKGNILERFSAQQFPDLHSELNLSSLELGDSALYFCATGGNYGYTFGSGTRLTVV.

The chain uses TRBV10-2 and TRBJ2-1; 15 positions agree with TRBD2. Germline CDR1 reads WSHSY; CDR2 reads SAAADI. The CDR3 consists of 19 residues. V shed 4 bases and J 0 bases; nucleotides not matched to a gene: 7. CDR3 sequence (DNA): TGCGCCAGCAGTGGGGGACTAGCGGGGGGCCTGAGCTCCTACAATGAGCAGTTCTTC. It codes for CASSGGLAGGLSSYNEQFF.

DNA for the CDR3: TGTGCCAGCAGTTTATCACTAGCGGCCTACAATGAGCAGTTCTTC. Residues: CASSLSLAAYNEQFF. V and J are TRBV28 and TRBJ2-1; 8 bases match TRBD2. Per the germline V gene, CDR1 is MDHEN and CDR2 is SYDVKM. This CDR3 comprises 15 residues. The V and J ends lost 1 base and 2 bases, in that order; junction bases with no gene match: 1. The whole variable domain, filled in from reference TRBV28 and TRBJ2-1, reads DVKVTQSSRYLVKRTGEKVFLECVQDMDHENMFWYRQDPGLGLRLIYFSYDVKMKEKGDIPEGYSVSREKKERFSLILESASTNQTSMYLCASSLSLAAYNEQFFGPGTRLTVL.

The V gene is TRBV7-6, the J gene TRBJ2-1; D could derive from TRBD1 or TRBD2 (5 bases each). The CDR3 loop spans 12 amino acids. V lost 5 bases and J lost 8, with 10 bases in between. The germline V gene has CDR1 SGHVS and CDR2 FNYEAQ. The CDR3 DNA sequence: TGTGCCAGCAGCCGAGGGGTCGATGAGCAGTTCTTC. Its protein product is CASSRGVDEQFF. Drawing the rest from reference TRBV7-6 and TRBJ2-1, the complete variable domain is GAGVSQSPRYKVTKRGQDVALRCDPISGHVSLYWYRQALGQGPEFLTYFNYEAQQDKSGLPNDRFSAERPEGSISTLTIQRTEQRDSAMYRCASSRGVDEQFFGPGTRLTVL.

This chain uses TRBV6-5 with TRBJ2-3; either TRBD1 or TRBD2 may fit D (5 bases each). Germline CDR1 reads MNHEY; CDR2 reads SVGAGI. Trimming pared 5 bases from V and 2 bases from J, leaving 8 bases between. The length of the CDR3 is 13 residues. The CDR3 spells CASSRDPTDTQYF. CDR3 nucleotide sequence: TGTGCCAGCAGTCGGGACCCCACAGATACGCAGTATTTT.